The 16 T cell receptor beta chains given below trace back to one sample, sequenced in a study of blood T cell repertoires in COVID-19. TCRdb keeps only in-frame clones here, not all; method: immunoSEQ multiplex PCR. The sample has fewer than 300,000 clones; more than 85% are singletons. What was sequenced was peripheral blood. Every receptor here comes from a person aged 18 to 30 with COVID-19, enrolled during active disease.

This chain links TRBV30 with TRBJ1-4, with no clear D. The CDR3 has 13 residues. Trimming shortened V by 4 bases and J by 0 bases, and 6 bases separated the two germline ends. The germline V gene has CDR1 GTSNPN and CDR2 SVGIG (reference sequence). CDR3 sequence (DNA): TGTGCCTGGATAAATGCAACTAATGAAAAACTGTTTTTT. Translated: CAWINATNEKLFF.

The chain combines TRBV6-5 with TRBJ2-1; D unclear. Germline V lookup: CDR1 MNHEY, CDR2 SVGAGI. CDR3 size: 11 residues. V lost 7 bases to trimming and J lost 8 bases, with 9 bases between them. The CDR3 sequence: CASTEVYEQFF. The CDR3 nucleotides read TGTGCCAGCACCGAGGTATATGAGCAGTTCTTC.

This clone was found a few times. The chain is built from TRBV5-6 and TRBJ2-2; D possibly corresponds to TRBD2 (6 bases). CDR3 length equals 15 residues. CDR1 SGHDT and CDR2 YYEEEE come from the germline V gene. V dropped 6 bases and J dropped 2 bases, with 14 bases sitting between them. CDR3 in amino acids: CASTIRGSNTGELFF. The DNA for the CDR3 is TGTGCCAGCACCATTCGGGGGTCTAACACCGGGGAGCTGTTTTTT.

This clone was detected a few times. V gene TRBV10-3 combines with J gene TRBJ2-2, with TRBD1 matching 8 bases. Per germline, CDR1 ENHRY and CDR2 SYGVKD. The CDR3 extends over 15 amino acids. V lost 5 bases and J lost 3; bases outside the gene matches: 5. Here the CDR3 DNA reads TGTGCCATCAGTTCTTCGACAGGGGACACCGGGGAGCTGTTTTTT. The encoded protein is CAISSSTGDTGELFF.

V is TRBV5-6 and J is TRBJ1-3; D not certain. This CDR3 contains 14 residues. The V end was cut by 4 bases, the J end by 4 bases, with 12 bases between. From germline, CDR1 is SGHDT and CDR2 YYEEEE. CDR3 bases: TGTGCCAGCAGCCCAACGGGAGTAGGAAACACCATATATTTT. Amino acid sequence: CASSPTGVGNTIYF.

This chain uses TRBV27 with TRBJ1-6, with D possibly TRBD1 on 5 matching bases. Trimming cost V 7 bases and J 9 bases, with 19 bases left between them. Germline V gene lookup returns CDR1 MNHEY and CDR2 SMNVEV (reference sequence). This CDR3 spans 15 amino acids. As DNA, the CDR3 is TGTGCCAGCACATCCAGGGCAGGATGGACTTCACCCCTCCACTTT. Residues: CASTSRAGWTSPLHF.

The chain joins TRBV6-1 to TRBJ1-1; D gene ambiguous. Trimming removed 1 base at V and 6 bases at J, with 21 bases between. Per the germline V gene, CDR1 is MNHNS and CDR2 is SASEGT. This CDR3 comprises 17 residues. The CDR3 protein is CASSEEGGGRIGSEAFF. CDR3 DNA sequence: TGTGCCAGCAGTGAAGAAGGTGGAGGGAGGATCGGTTCTGAAGCTTTCTTT.

DNA of the CDR3: TGTGCCAGCAGTGGGGCTAGCGGGAGGGGCAATGAGCAGTTCTTC. The encoded protein is CASSGASGRGNEQFF. The chain joins TRBV2 to TRBJ2-1, with 12 nucleotides matching TRBD2. V trimming: 4 bases; J trimming: 6 bases; junction bases outside the gene matches: 4. Germline CDR1 SNHLY, CDR2 FYNNEI. The CDR3 has 15 residues.

A single count supports this clone. This sequence joins TRBV9 and TRBJ1-1; TRBD1 aligns across 9 bases. The germline V gene has CDR1 SGDLS and CDR2 YYNGEE. This CDR3 contains 14 residues. J was trimmed by 4 bases and V by 5 bases; bases with no gene match: 6. CDR3 in amino acids: CASRGDRVVTEAFF. In nucleotides, the CDR3 is TGTGCCAGCAGGGGGGACAGGGTCGTCACTGAAGCTTTCTTT.

This chain connects TRBV6-5 to TRBJ2-7; 8 positions agree with TRBD1. Looked up from germline, CDR1 is MNHEY and CDR2 is SVGAGI. This CDR3 spans 15 amino acids. V shed 3 bases, J shed 2 bases, and the junction held 6 bases outside the gene matches. CDR3 DNA: TGTGCCAGCAGTTATGCGACAGGGGCTACCTACGAGCAGTACTTC. Translation gives CASSYATGATYEQYF.

This chain connects TRBV4-2 to TRBJ1-1; D perhaps matches TRBD1 (5 bases). The CDR3 consists of 16 residues. Trimming took off 0 bases at V and 0 bases at J, with 11 bases between the two ends. CDR1 and CDR2 (germline): LGHNA, YNFKEQ. CDR3 in DNA: TGTGCCAGCAGCCAAGAAGGGGCTGGGGTGAACACTGAAGCTTTCTTT. It is translated as CASSQEGAGVNTEAFF.

This clone has a single count. The same CDR3 is also encoded by other DNA sequences in this sample. The rearrangement uses TRBV11-2 and TRBJ2-5, with D possibly matching TRBD2 (6 bases). The CDR3 is 16 residues long. Germline assignment: CDR1 SGHAT and CDR2 FQNNGV. V lost 5 bases to trimming and J lost 3 bases, with 19 bases between them. CDR3 DNA sequence: TGTGCCAGCAGCCCTGAGACTAGTTATGGGAAAGAGACCCAGTACTTC. Protein product: CASSPETSYGKETQYF.

This clone appeared a single time. This chain links TRBV6-5 with TRBJ2-7; the D gene is possibly TRBD2 (5 bases). This CDR3 has 14 amino acids. Deletions cut 6 bases from V and 4 bases from J, with 16 bases between. The V gene's germline CDR1 is MNHEY and CDR2 SVGAGI. The CDR3 nucleotides read TGTGCCAGCAGCCGAGGCCCCGAGGGATACGAGCAGTACTTC. Translating gives CASSRGPEGYEQYF.

The chain employs TRBV11-3 and TRBJ1-1; D is unclear. The V end lost 1 base, the J end lost 4 bases, and 7 bases lay between the germline ends. The germline CDR1 and CDR2 sequences are SGHNT and YENEEA. This CDR3 is 13 amino acids long. The chain's CDR3 is CASSLGEGTEAFF. CDR3 DNA: TGTGCCAGCAGCTTAGGAGAGGGCACTGAAGCTTTCTTT.

This CDR3 is CASSPQASGRVTGELFF. The DNA of the CDR3 is TGTGCCAGCAGCCCCCAGGCTAGCGGGAGGGTTACCGGGGAGCTGTTTTTT. The rearrangement joins TRBV7-8 to TRBJ2-2, with 12 bases aligning to TRBD2. The CDR3 is 17 residues long. V was pared by 5 bases and J by 5 bases, with 9 bases of the junction left unmatched. Germline CDR1 SGHVS, CDR2 FQNEAQ.

A single count supports this clone. The chain combines TRBV2 with TRBJ1-2, with TRBD1 matching over 10 bases. The CDR3 is 16 amino acids. Looked up from germline, CDR1 is SNHLY and CDR2 is FYNNEI. V shed 6 bases, J shed 2 bases, and the junction held 9 bases outside the gene matches. The DNA for the CDR3 is TGTGCCAGCAGCCCTACTCCGACAGGGGGCAACTATGGCTACACCTTC. As protein: CASSPTPTGGNYGYTF.